The 15 T cell receptor beta chains in this list originate from one sample, sequenced in a study of cytomegalovirus exposure and HLA in healthy donors. PCR involved 60 Vbeta and 13 Jbeta primers. Sequencing was performed with immunoSEQ multiplex PCR; in TCRdb, only in-frame clones are kept and a portion is missing. The repertoire holds tens of thousands of clones, with about 90% as singletons. Sequencing used PBMCs. These receptors were obtained from a man between 18 and 35 years old in good health and CMV-seronegative.

The V call is TRBV2, the J call TRBJ1-2; D remains ambiguous. This CDR3 contains 11 residues. Germline V lookup: CDR1 SNHLY, CDR2 FYNNEI. Trimming removed 7 bases at V and 4 bases at J, with 7 bases between. The CDR3 DNA reads as TGTGCCAGCATCGGTCCCTATGGCTACACCTTC. Translating it yields CASIGPYGYTF. Filled out from reference TRBV2 and TRBJ1-2, the complete variable domain reads EPEVTQTPSHQVTQMGQEVILRCVPISNHLYFYWYRQILGQKVEFLVSFYNNEISEKSEIFDDQFSVERPDGSNFTLKIRSTKLEDSAMYFCASIGPYGYTFGSGTRLTVV.

This chain connects TRBV2 to TRBJ1-1; D call uncertain. Germline V CDR1 and CDR2: SNHLY, FYNNEI. This CDR3 contains 15 residues. The V end lost 10 bases, the J end lost 10 bases, and 28 bases lay between the germline ends. Here the CDR3 reads CATLTDGQSVIGAFF. CDR3 in DNA: TGTGCCACCTTAACTGATGGGCAATCAGTTATCGGAGCTTTCTTT.

This chain uses TRBV28 with TRBJ2-7; possible D gene TRBD2, 7 bases. Per germline, CDR1 MDHEN and CDR2 SYDVKM. The CDR3 runs to 16 residues. Trimming took 3 bases from V and 4 from J, leaving 19 bases between them. In DNA form, the CDR3 reads TGTGCCAGCAGTTTGGGGGGGCGGCAGGGGAATTACGAGCAGTACTTC. It encodes CASSLGGRQGNYEQYF.

The V call is TRBV4-2, the J call TRBJ1-1; D not certain. The CDR3 has 11 amino acids. The germline V gene has CDR1 LGHNA and CDR2 YNFKEQ. Trimming removed 3 bases at V and 7 bases at J, with 6 bases between. This CDR3 is CASSHQIEAFF. CDR3 nucleotide sequence: TGTGCCAGCAGCCACCAGATTGAAGCTTTCTTT.

The rearrangement links TRBV7-2 to TRBJ2-5; TRBD2 aligns across 12 bases. V lost 4 bases and J lost 5; bases outside the gene matches: 8. The CDR3 is made up of 16 amino acids. CDR1 and CDR2 from the germline V gene are SGHTA and FQGNSA. The DNA of the CDR3 is TGTGCCAGCAGCTCGGGACTAGCGGGTCCCACCGAGACCCAGTACTTC. It yields the protein CASSSGLAGPTETQYF.

The gene calls are TRBV9 and TRBJ2-7; TRBD2 aligns across 7 bases. Germline V CDR1 and CDR2: SGDLS, YYNGEE. This CDR3 has 15 residues. J was trimmed by 6 bases and V by 4 bases; bases with no gene match: 13. DNA for the CDR3: TGTGCCAGCAGCCTTGACGGGGGGACGGGAGGCGAGCAGTACTTC. Amino acid sequence: CASSLDGGTGGEQYF.

The chain carries TRBV19 and TRBJ1-1, with no clear D. The CDR3 totals 13 residues. Trimming took 1 base from V and 8 from J, leaving 11 bases between them. Looked up from germline, CDR1 is LNHDA and CDR2 is SQIVND (reference sequence). The DNA of the CDR3 is TGTGCCAGTAGTATAGGTCAAATCCGGGAAGCTTTCTTT. The encoded protein is CASSIGQIREAFF.

In its sample, this clone was seen a few times. The chain is built from TRBV4-3 and TRBJ2-3; perhaps TRBD1 as D (5 bases). The V gene's germline CDR1 is LGHNA and CDR2 YSLEER. This CDR3 is built from 17 residues. The V end was cut by 2 bases, the J end by 4 bases, with 19 bases between. As DNA, the CDR3 is TGCGCCAGCAGCCAAAGGGGCTACGGACAAAATGCAGATACGCAGTATTTT. Translating gives CASSQRGYGQNADTQYF.

This chain connects TRBV13 to TRBJ2-7, with 7 positions matching TRBD1. V gave up 6 bases and J gave up 5 bases; unmatched junction bases: 7. This CDR3 spans 13 amino acids. Germline V gives CDR1 PRHDT, CDR2 FYEKMQ (reference sequence). CDR3: CASSAGGRNEQYF. The CDR3 nucleotides are TGTGCCAGCAGTGCAGGGGGAAGGAACGAGCAGTACTTC.

The chain links TRBV6-1 to TRBJ2-7, with TRBD1 identical over 12 bases. This CDR3 is built from 18 residues. After removal of 3 bases from V and 4 bases from J, the junction contained 13 bases not matched to a gene. Germline lookup yields CDR1 MNHNS and CDR2 SASEGT. CDR3 in amino acids: CASSDPGDRGRKGYEQYF. The CDR3 DNA reads TGTGCCAGCAGTGATCCCGGGGACAGGGGGCGTAAAGGGTACGAGCAGTACTTC.

The rearrangement uses TRBV7-6 and TRBJ1-5; TRBD1 agrees at 8 bases. There are 14 residues in the CDR3. J lost 5 bases, V lost 3 bases, and 3 bases had no gene match. The germline gives CDR1 SGHVS, CDR2 FNYEAQ. DNA for the CDR3: TGTGCCAGCAGCTTTTCGACAGGGGATCAGCCCCAGCATTTT. Translation: CASSFSTGDQPQHF.

The V gene is TRBV7-8, the J gene TRBJ1-3; D is unclear. The V gene lost 0 bases and the J gene lost 3 bases, with 12 bases spanning the gap. The CDR3 spans 16 residues. Germline V CDR1 and CDR2: SGHVS, FQNEAQ. The DNA of the CDR3 is TGTGCCAGCAGCTTAGCGGAAGGGAGGCATGGAAACACCATATATTTT. Translation: CASSLAEGRHGNTIYF.

This rearrangement joins TRBV7-2 to TRBJ2-7; 7 bases agree with TRBD2. The CDR3 totals 14 residues. From germline, CDR1 is SGHTA and CDR2 FQGNSA. The trim removed 5 bases at V and 4 bases at J, leaving 8 bases unmatched. The CDR3 sequence: CASSHRTSSYEQYF. As DNA, the CDR3 is TGTGCCAGCAGCCACCGGACTAGTAGTTACGAGCAGTACTTC.

This clone was recorded once. The genes are TRBV6-6 and TRBJ2-1; no definite D call. CDR1 and CDR2 from the germline V gene are MNHNY and SVGAGI (reference sequence). V was shortened by 6 bases and J by 9 bases, with 12 bases between the two germline ends. This CDR3 has 12 amino acids. The CDR3 is CASSPVMSEQFF. CDR3 nucleotide sequence: TGTGCCAGCAGCCCTGTTATGTCTGAGCAGTTCTTC.

The rearrangement links TRBV5-4 to TRBJ2-1; possible D gene TRBD2, 6 bases. Trimming cost V 1 base and J 8 bases, with 7 bases left between them. The CDR3 is 12 amino acids. Looked up from germline, CDR1 is SGHNT and CDR2 is YYREEE (reference sequence). CDR3 bases: TGTGCCAGCAGCTTGACTAGCCATGAGCAGTTCTTC. It yields the protein CASSLTSHEQFF.